The 4 T cell receptor beta chains given below trace back to one sample, sequenced in a study of T cells in Graves' hyperthyroidism and ophthalmopathy. TCR beta CDR3 sequences were amplified from RNA transcripts. In the first-round RT-PCR of the TCR CDR3, the HTBI primer set was used. TCRdb processed the multiplex PCR reads anew with MiXCR; each CDR3 protein has one entry. The profile shows approximately 870,000 distinct CDR3 sequences, 38% of them singletons. Sequencing input: blood. The receptors were sampled from a young man with Graves' hyperthyroidism.

Concerning this clonotype: A much bigger clone sits one base away, suggesting this may be a read error. The chain combines TRBV7-9 with TRBJ2-7, with TRBD2 identical over 7 bases. The CDR3 runs 13 residues. The V gene's germline CDR1 is SEHNR and CDR2 FQNEAQ (reference sequence). The CDR3 nucleotides are TGTGCCAGCAGCCCCGGGACTAACTACGGGCAGTACTTC. Its translation is CASSPGTNYGQYF.

In its sample, this clonotype was seen many times. The J gene is TRBJ2-2, the V gene TRBV29-1, with 7 bases identical to TRBD2. The CDR3 totals 12 residues. Germline assignment: CDR1 SQVTM and CDR2 ANQGSEA. The V gene end was trimmed by 7 bases and the J gene end by 3 bases; junction bases not matched to a gene: 2. The CDR3 sequence is CSERDDTGELFF. CDR3 in DNA: TGCAGCGAGCGGGACGACACCGGGGAGCTGTTTTTT.

The chain carries TRBV11-2 and TRBJ1-1; D remains ambiguous. The V gene lost 5 bases and the J gene lost 3 bases, with 19 bases spanning the gap. CDR3 length: 16 residues. The germline V gene encodes CDR1 SGHAT and CDR2 FQNNGV. CDR3 coding DNA: TGTGCCAGCAGCCAAGAGAAGTACACCCTCTACACTGAAGCTTTCTTT. Translating gives CASSQEKYTLYTEAFF.

The genes are TRBV19 and TRBJ2-2; 7 bases fit TRBD2. Losses at the gene ends were 11 bases for V and 0 bases for J; bases not matched to a gene: 12. The CDR3 consists of 16 residues. Germline V gives CDR1 LNHDA, CDR2 SQIVND (reference sequence). CDR3 bases: TGTGCCGCTGGGGACTGGGAGGGCCCGAACACCGGGGAGCTGTTTTTT. It is translated as CAAGDWEGPNTGELFF.